Below are 29 T cell receptor beta chains sequenced from a single sample in a study of blood T cells in healthy people across ages. A second PCR of 7 to 11 cycles used a sample-barcoded 5' primer and a J-beta primer mix. MiXCR, run by TCRdb on the 5' RACE reads, gives a single entry per CDR3 protein. The sample consists of approximately 800,000 distinct CDR3 sequences, around half of them appearing once. Sequenced: blood. The source of these receptors is an elderly man in good health.

This chain links TRBV7-2 with TRBJ2-7; TRBD1 aligns across 8 bases. Germline V gives CDR1 SGHTA, CDR2 FQGNSA. The CDR3 has 13 residues. V lost 5 bases, J lost 5 bases, and 5 bases stayed unmatched. The CDR3 DNA follows: TGTGCCAGCAGCAAAGACAGGGGCCACGAGCAGTACTTC. Translated: CASSKDRGHEQYF.

The chain joins TRBV2 to TRBJ1-1; D is unresolved. This CDR3 has 15 residues. V was trimmed by 6 bases and J by 2 bases, leaving 16 bases between them. Looked up from germline, CDR1 is SNHLY and CDR2 is FYNNEI. The CDR3 sequence is CASRPHPGSNTEAFF. Here the CDR3 DNA reads TGTGCCAGCAGACCACACCCGGGATCAAACACTGAAGCTTTCTTT.

The chain carries TRBV27 and TRBJ1-2; D may be TRBD1 (5 bases). V lost 6 bases and J 7 bases, leaving 12 bases between the germline ends. Germline V lookup: CDR1 MNHEY, CDR2 SMNVEV (reference sequence). This CDR3 spans 12 amino acids. CDR3 nucleotides: TGTGCCAGCAGGACGCGGGGGGGTGGCTACACCTTC. Protein sequence: CASRTRGGGYTF.

This clonotype was detected only a few times. This chain uses TRBV6-6 with TRBJ1-2, with D possibly being TRBD1 (6 bases). The V gene's germline CDR1 is MNHNY and CDR2 SVGAGI (reference sequence). CDR3 size: 11 residues. The V and J ends lost 11 bases and 6 bases respectively, with 13 bases between them. CDR3 sequence (DNA): TGTGCCGGAAGGGGGGGACATGGCTACACCTTC. Protein: CAGRGGHGYTF.

The chain joins TRBV5-1 to TRBJ2-5, with TRBD2 matching over 13 bases. The junction had 9 bases not matched to a gene; V was cut back by 0 bases and J by 4 bases. CDR3 length equals 18 residues. Germline V gives CDR1 SGHRS, CDR2 YFSETQ. The CDR3 loop reads CASSLVNRTSGRGETQYF. The DNA of the CDR3 is TGCGCCAGCAGCTTGGTTAATCGGACTAGCGGGAGAGGAGAGACCCAGTACTTC.

In DNA, the CDR3 is TGTGCCACCAGTGATTTCGCGCGGCATGAGCAGTACTTC. Its translation: CATSDFARHEQYF. The chain combines TRBV24-1 with TRBJ2-5; D gene uncertain. There are 13 residues in the CDR3. V lost 1 base, J lost 11 bases, and 13 bases lay in between. The germline gives CDR1 KGHDR, CDR2 SFDVKD.

In DNA, the CDR3 is TGTGCCAGCAGCCTCCTTGGGAGGGCAACTAATGAAAAACTGTTTTTT. It codes for CASSLLGRATNEKLFF. The chain employs TRBV28 and TRBJ1-4; D unclear. CDR3 length: 16 residues. The germline V gene has CDR1 MDHEN and CDR2 SYDVKM. Between the trimmed V and J ends, which lost 6 bases and 0 bases, there was a span of 14 bases.

This clonotype appeared a few times. The chain links TRBV9 to TRBJ2-3; no reliable D call. V was clipped by 1 base and J by 2 bases, with 2 bases between them. The CDR3 loop spans 12 amino acids. Germline CDR1 reads SGDLS; CDR2 reads YYNGEE. As DNA, the CDR3 is TGTGCCAGCAGCGTATCCACAGATACGCAGTATTTT. The encoded protein is CASSVSTDTQYF.

V is TRBV6-6 and J is TRBJ2-4; possible D gene TRBD2, 5 bases. The CDR3 has 15 amino acids. The germline V gene has CDR1 MNHNY and CDR2 SVGAGI (reference sequence). Trimming took off 0 bases at V and 5 bases at J, with 11 bases between the two ends. CDR3 region: CASSYSLDGENIQYF. The CDR3 nucleotides are TGTGCCAGCAGTTACTCGCTGGACGGGGAAAACATTCAGTACTTC.

This chain uses TRBV6-2 or TRBV6-3 with TRBJ2-7, with 8 bases aligning to TRBD2. The CDR3 has 15 residues. Germline loops: CDR1 MNHEY, CDR2 SVGEGT. V lost 2 bases to trimming and J lost 5 bases; unmatched junction nucleotides: 8. CDR3 region: CASSYGLAGTNEQYF. CDR3 coding DNA: TGTGCCAGCAGTTACGGGTTAGCGGGAACCAACGAGCAGTACTTC.

The chain couples TRBV28 to TRBJ1-1; D might be TRBD1 (6 bases). CDR3 length: 16 residues. In germline, CDR1 is MDHEN, CDR2 SYDVKM. V was pared by 4 bases and J by 0 bases, with 15 bases between. CDR3 amino acids: CASSSSGAVMNTEAFF. The CDR3 nucleotides are TGTGCCAGCAGTTCTTCAGGGGCCGTTATGAACACTGAAGCTTTCTTT. The variable domain in full, with the rest retrieved from reference TRBV28 and TRBJ1-1, is DVKVTQSSRYLVKRTGEKVFLECVQDMDHENMFWYRQDPGLGLRLIYFSYDVKMKEKGDIPEGYSVSREKKERFSLILESASTNQTSMYLCASSSSGAVMNTEAFFGQGTRLTVV.

This chain uses TRBV7-9 with TRBJ1-2, with D hard to call. Germline-derived CDR1 and CDR2 are SEHNR and FQNEAQ (reference sequence). V shed 2 bases and J shed 4 bases, with 8 bases lying between them. CDR3 length equals 13 residues. CDR3 protein: CASSLLAVYGYTF. CDR3 nucleotides: TGTGCCAGCAGCTTATTGGCAGTCTATGGCTACACCTTC.

This chain connects TRBV5-1 to TRBJ2-5; 13 nucleotides line up with TRBD2. The CDR3 spans 16 residues. Germline assignment: CDR1 SGHRS and CDR2 YFSETQ. V shed 4 bases, J shed 4 bases, and the junction held 7 bases outside the gene matches. DNA for the CDR3: TGCGCCAGCAGCGTGACTAGCGGGAGGTTCGGAGAGACCCAGTACTTC. Translating gives CASSVTSGRFGETQYF.

This clonotype was seen only a few times. The V and J genes are TRBV20-1 and TRBJ2-1, with TRBD2 identical over 10 bases. The CDR3 contains 14 residues. Looked up from germline, CDR1 is DFQATT and CDR2 is SNEGSKA (reference sequence). J was trimmed by 5 bases and V by 5 bases; bases with no gene match: 6. The CDR3 DNA sequence: TGCAGTGCTGGAGGACTAGCGGACAACAATGAGCAGTTCTTC. Translation gives CSAGGLADNNEQFF.

This chain links TRBV2 with TRBJ2-1; 9 positions match TRBD1. The CDR3 length is 14 residues. Trimming took 6 bases from V and 3 from J; bases not matched to a gene: 3. Germline values: CDR1 SNHLY, CDR2 FYNNEI. CDR3 nucleotides: TGTGCCAGCAGGGGGGACAGGGACTACAATGAGCAGTTCTTC. Translated, it gives CASRGDRDYNEQFF.

The chain recombines TRBV13 with TRBJ2-5; D remains unclear. Gene TRBJ2-1 matches the end of the DNA better, so the J call may be wrong. This CDR3 has 14 residues. Germline assignment: CDR1 PRHDT and CDR2 FYEKMQ (reference sequence). The DNA for the CDR3 is TGTGCCAGCAGCCCGCGTCGGGCGCAAGAGACCCAGTTCTTC. Protein: CASSPRRAQETQFF.

V and J are TRBV11-2 and TRBJ2-7, with D possibly matching TRBD1 (6 bases). Trimming took off 3 bases at V and 3 bases at J, with 12 bases between the two ends. CDR1 SGHAT and CDR2 FQNNGV come from the germline V gene. This CDR3 comprises 14 residues. The chain's CDR3 is CASSFLTGNYEQYF. The CDR3 bases are TGTGCCAGCAGCTTTCTGACAGGAAACTACGAGCAGTACTTC. Full variable domain (outside the CDR3, taken from reference TRBV11-2 and TRBJ2-7): EAGVAQSPRYKIIEKRQSVAFWCNPISGHATLYWYQQILGQGPKLLIQFQNNGVVDDSQLPKDRFSAERLKGVDSTLKIQPAKLEDSAVYLCASSFLTGNYEQYFGPGTRLTVT.

Here the CDR3 DNA reads TGTGCCAGCAGGGATGGCGGCCCCTACAATGAGCAGTTCTTC. Encoded protein: CASRDGGPYNEQFF. The chain combines TRBV2 with TRBJ2-1, with unresolved D. This CDR3 region has 14 residues. Per germline, CDR1 SNHLY and CDR2 FYNNEI. V was pared by 6 bases and J by 2 bases, with 11 bases between.

The chain joins TRBV20-1 to TRBJ1-3; D remains ambiguous. Germline V gene data show CDR1 as DFQATT and CDR2 as SNEGSKA (reference sequence). The CDR3 spans 14 residues. Trimming stripped 5 bases from V and 0 bases from J, with 11 bases between. Here the CDR3 DNA reads TGCAGTGCTCCTGACCGCCGCTCTGGAAACACCATATATTTT. Residues: CSAPDRRSGNTIYF.

The V and J genes are TRBV5-6 and TRBJ1-4; the D gene is possibly TRBD1 (5 bases). V lost 3 bases and J 8 bases, leaving 14 bases between the germline ends. Germline V CDR1 and CDR2: SGHDT, YYEEEE. The CDR3 runs 14 residues. CDR3 coding DNA: TGTGCCAGCAGCTACGGGACCCCGGGAGAAAAACTGTTTTTT. It yields the protein CASSYGTPGEKLFF.

V is TRBV10-3 and J is TRBJ2-7, with D perhaps matching TRBD2 (5 bases). The CDR3 consists of 15 residues. Between the trimmed V and J ends, which lost 5 bases and 3 bases, there was a span of 17 bases. Per germline, CDR1 ENHRY and CDR2 SYGVKD. This CDR3 reads CAISPAENIYYEQYF. The CDR3 DNA is TGTGCCATCAGTCCAGCGGAGAACATCTACTACGAGCAGTACTTC.

This chain links TRBV29-1 with TRBJ2-7; D gene ambiguous. The CDR3 has 14 amino acids. The germline CDR1 and CDR2 sequences are SQVTM and ANQGSEA. V was pared by 3 bases and J by 3 bases, with 15 bases between. Here the CDR3 reads CSVELGRTDYEQYF. The CDR3 nucleotides are TGCAGCGTTGAGTTGGGCAGAACGGACTACGAGCAGTACTTC.

The chain carries TRBV13 and TRBJ2-7; 12 bases are a match to TRBD2. Germline CDR1 and CDR2: PRHDT and FYEKMQ (reference sequence). Losses at the gene ends were 3 bases for V and 6 bases for J; bases not matched to a gene: 6. CDR3 length equals 15 residues. CDR3 residues: CASSFKTSGSGEQYF. Written as DNA, the CDR3 is TGTGCCAGCAGCTTTAAGACTAGCGGGAGTGGCGAGCAGTACTTC.

The V call is TRBV29-1, the J call TRBJ2-7, with 8 bases lining up with TRBD1. This CDR3 comprises 12 residues. Trimming removed 6 bases from V and 2 bases from J; junction bases left unmatched: 3. In germline, CDR1 is SQVTM, CDR2 ANQGSEA. The CDR3 is CSVDRGPYEQYF. CDR3 DNA sequence: TGCAGCGTAGACAGGGGACCCTACGAGCAGTACTTC.

This clonotype was recorded a few times. The rearrangement links TRBV7-2 to TRBJ1-6, with a weak D call TRBD1 (5 bases). The CDR3 consists of 13 residues. The germline CDR1 and CDR2 sequences are SGHTA and FQGNSA. V lost 5 bases and J lost 13, with 15 bases in between. The CDR3 sequence: CASSRGAPEPLHF. The CDR3 DNA reads as TGTGCCAGCAGCCGCGGGGCCCCTGAGCCCCTCCACTTT.

The V call is TRBV29-1, the J call TRBJ2-7; TRBD1 might be the D (5 bases). CDR1 is SQVTM, CDR2 ANQGSEA, per germline. This CDR3 is built from 12 residues. The V end was cut by 6 bases, the J end by 0 bases, with 9 bases between. CDR3 in DNA: TGCAGCGTGACGACAGACTCCTACGAGCAGTACTTC. This sequence encodes CSVTTDSYEQYF.

The rearrangement uses TRBV29-1 and TRBJ1-1; D possibly corresponds to TRBD1 (5 bases). V was pared by 7 bases and J by 4 bases, with 19 bases between. CDR1 SQVTM and CDR2 ANQGSEA come from the germline V gene. This CDR3 spans 14 amino acids. Here the CDR3 DNA reads TGCAGCGAGAGGATAGGCAACGGGGGCACTGAAGCTTTCTTT. Encoded protein: CSERIGNGGTEAFF. Variable domain in full (rest from reference TRBV29-1 and TRBJ1-1): SAVISQKPSRDICQRGTSLTIQCQVDSQVTMMFWYRQQPGQSLTLIATANQGSEATYESGFVIDKFPISRPNLTFSTLTVSNMSPEDSSIYLCSERIGNGGTEAFFGQGTRLTVV.

This clonotype has a single count. The rearrangement links TRBV28 to TRBJ2-1; TRBD2 agrees at 11 bases. The CDR3 length is 19 residues. The germline V gene has CDR1 MDHEN and CDR2 SYDVKM. The V segment lost 3 bases and the J segment 4 bases; nucleotides outside the gene matches: 14. CDR3 residues: CASSFSPWRGTSGYNEQFF. As DNA, the CDR3 is TGTGCCAGCAGTTTTTCACCTTGGAGGGGGACTAGCGGATACAATGAGCAGTTCTTC. The variable domain in full, with the rest retrieved from reference TRBV28 and TRBJ2-1, is DVKVTQSSRYLVKRTGEKVFLECVQDMDHENMFWYRQDPGLGLRLIYFSYDVKMKEKGDIPEGYSVSREKKERFSLILESASTNQTSMYLCASSFSPWRGTSGYNEQFFGPGTRLTVL.

The chain has TRBV2 and TRBJ1-4; TRBD1 is a possible D gene (5 bases). Germline CDR1 and CDR2: SNHLY and FYNNEI. V was cut by 4 bases and J by 10 bases, with 19 bases left in between. This CDR3 region has 15 residues. The CDR3 protein is CASSGDGTPVGKLFF. The CDR3 DNA reads TGTGCCAGCAGTGGGGACGGGACTCCTGTGGGAAAACTGTTTTTT.